The entry below describes one T cell receptor beta chain. What it binds is not known. Reverse transcription of all isolated RNA meant that expressed TCRB transcripts were sequenced. Repertoires were generated with immunoSEQ multiplex PCR, while TCRdb's copy carries only in-frame clones and drops some. This sample has about 230,000 clones, with under 20% found just once. The entry originates in a study of beta chain features in type 1 diabetes. The study's findings and limits: Shorter TCRB CDR3s, moderately but significantly so, marked every one of the four CD4+ subsets in Type 1 diabetes patients. Fewer junction insertions and more nucleotide deletions appeared in type 1 diabetes patients.

CDR1 and CDR2 from the germline V gene are LNHNV and YYDKDF (reference sequence). J lost 4 bases, V lost 3 bases, and 6 bases had no gene match. The CDR3 covers 15 residues. This sequence originates from a man aged 25-40 years with type 1 diabetes. The sample comprised naive CD4+ T cells from blood. The V and J genes are TRBV15 and TRBJ1-5, with 7 nucleotides matching TRBD1. In nucleotides, the CDR3 is TGTGCCACCAGCAGGGATACAGGGGAAAATCAGCCCCAGCATTTT. Its translation: CATSRDTGENQPQHF.